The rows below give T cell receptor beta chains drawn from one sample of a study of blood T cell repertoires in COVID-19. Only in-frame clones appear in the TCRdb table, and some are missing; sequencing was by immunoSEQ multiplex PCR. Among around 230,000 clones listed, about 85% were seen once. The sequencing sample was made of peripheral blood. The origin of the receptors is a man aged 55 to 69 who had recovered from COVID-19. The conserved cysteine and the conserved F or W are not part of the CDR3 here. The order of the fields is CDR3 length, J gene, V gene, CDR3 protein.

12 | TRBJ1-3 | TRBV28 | ASSSGGSGNTIY
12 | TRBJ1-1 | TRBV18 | ASSATGDRTEAF
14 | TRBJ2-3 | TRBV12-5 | ASGLSRSGDTDTQY
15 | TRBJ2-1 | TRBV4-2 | ASSQDLPGSSYNEQF
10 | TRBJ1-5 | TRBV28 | ATGVWVQPQH
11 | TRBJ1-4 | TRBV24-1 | ATSDRGREKLF
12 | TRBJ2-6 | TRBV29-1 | SAQDGGGANVLT
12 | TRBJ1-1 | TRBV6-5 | ASSYGTRNTEAF
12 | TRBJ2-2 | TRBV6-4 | ASRRSENTGELF
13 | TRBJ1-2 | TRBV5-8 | ASSLQSILAGGYT
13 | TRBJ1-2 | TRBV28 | ASSSSSLWVGGYT
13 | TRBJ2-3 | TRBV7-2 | ASSLTSVRTDTQY
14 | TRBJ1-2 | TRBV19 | ASSETGLSGYYGYT
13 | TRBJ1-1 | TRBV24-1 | ATSDSGTGGTEAF
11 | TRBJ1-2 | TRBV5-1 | ASSWTANYGYT
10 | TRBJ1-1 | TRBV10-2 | ASSEAGISAF
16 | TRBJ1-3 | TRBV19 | ASSGHPDSASSGNTIY
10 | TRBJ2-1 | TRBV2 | ASGWGGNEQF
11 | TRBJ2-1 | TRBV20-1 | SASIAEYNEQF
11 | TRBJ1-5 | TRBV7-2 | ASSPDRDQPQH
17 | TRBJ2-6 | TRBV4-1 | ASSQDARTGSTGANVLT
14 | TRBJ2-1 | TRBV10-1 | ASSLVASGGADEQF
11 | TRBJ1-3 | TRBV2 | ASSPRSGNTIY
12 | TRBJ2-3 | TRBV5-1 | ASSLGPIQDTQY
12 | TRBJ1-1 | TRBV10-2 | ASSDRESNTEAF
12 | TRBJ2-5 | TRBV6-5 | ASSPGQGLETQY
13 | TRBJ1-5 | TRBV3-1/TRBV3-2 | ASSRSSGKNQPQH